A selection of T cell receptor beta chains follows, all from one sample in a study of blood T cells in healthy people across ages. TCRdb recomputed calls from the 5' RACE reads with MiXCR, one row per CDR3 protein. The repertoire holds 600,000 or so distinct CDR3 sequences, with about 30% as singletons. The sequenced material came from blood. These receptors all come from a woman aged 80 or over in good health. The conserved cysteine and the conserved F or W are not part of the CDR3 here. The order of the fields is D gene, V gene, CDR3 protein. The D gene is left open where the match is weak.

D gene: TRBD2
V gene: TRBV6-1
CDR3 protein: ASSEMTSGGALTDTQY

D gene: NA
V gene: TRBV7-2
CDR3 protein: ASSLVWGEGYT

D gene: NA
V gene: TRBV6-1
CDR3 protein: ASSVAIGPVNEQF

D gene: TRBD2
V gene: TRBV20-1
CDR3 protein: SAPRVAGVEETQY

D gene: TRBD1
V gene: TRBV5-4
CDR3 protein: ASSVGTGNNHEQY

D gene: NA
V gene: TRBV4-3
CDR3 protein: ASSGPSVGGETQY

D gene: TRBD2
V gene: TRBV6-1
CDR3 protein: ASSRLAGGSETQY

D gene: NA
V gene: TRBV7-3
CDR3 protein: ASSLPGAGEQF

D gene: NA
V gene: TRBV5-1
CDR3 protein: ASSLTPSPYSYNSPLH

D gene: NA
V gene: TRBV9
CDR3 protein: ASSRVGPEETQY

D gene: NA
V gene: TRBV30
CDR3 protein: AGNPIPGNYGYT

D gene: TRBD2
V gene: TRBV7-2
CDR3 protein: ASSPPLAGSAYEQY

D gene: NA
V gene: TRBV15
CDR3 protein: ATSRVRGEETQY

D gene: NA
V gene: TRBV12-3/TRBV12-4
CDR3 protein: ASRVASSYNEQY

D gene: NA
V gene: TRBV4-1
CDR3 protein: ASSQDGAVGKLF

D gene: NA
V gene: TRBV20-1
CDR3 protein: SASLGPSVQETQY

D gene: NA
V gene: TRBV12-3/TRBV12-4
CDR3 protein: ASSPERFWETQY

D gene: NA
V gene: TRBV13
CDR3 protein: ASIQRRQGNNEQF

D gene: NA
V gene: TRBV14
CDR3 protein: ASSHGTGSTDTQY

D gene: NA
V gene: TRBV6-2/TRBV6-3
CDR3 protein: ACSFFGVGNQPQH

D gene: NA
V gene: TRBV2
CDR3 protein: ASSGPGVVFNEQF

D gene: NA
V gene: TRBV5-1
CDR3 protein: ASSPRGGDDTGELF

D gene: NA
V gene: TRBV6-4
CDR3 protein: ASSDGPGAETQY

D gene: NA
V gene: TRBV7-2
CDR3 protein: ASSLSFGEQY

D gene: NA
V gene: TRBV4-2
CDR3 protein: ASRPTRDSNQPQH

D gene: TRBD2
V gene: TRBV3-1
CDR3 protein: ASSQGGLAGVIPEQY

D gene: TRBD2
V gene: TRBV18
CDR3 protein: ASSPKFSGGRNEQY

D gene: NA
V gene: TRBV5-1
CDR3 protein: ASSLFHRAGDEQY

D gene: TRBD1
V gene: TRBV27
CDR3 protein: ASSCKDRHSSPLH

D gene: NA
V gene: TRBV2
CDR3 protein: ASNLRGDTQY

D gene: TRBD2
V gene: TRBV5-1
CDR3 protein: ASSPRAGGDEQY

D gene: NA
V gene: TRBV25-1
CDR3 protein: ASSRGSYNSPLH

D gene: TRBD1
V gene: TRBV6-1
CDR3 protein: ASSPQTGVNTGELF

D gene: NA
V gene: TRBV6-6
CDR3 protein: ASSLQGGGTGELF

D gene: NA
V gene: TRBV10-3
CDR3 protein: AISERVGLDEAF

D gene: NA
V gene: TRBV14
CDR3 protein: ASSPSRGGFKNIQY

D gene: NA
V gene: TRBV20-1
CDR3 protein: SASPLYRVKWNEQY

D gene: TRBD1
V gene: TRBV29-1
CDR3 protein: SVTTGTYEQY

D gene: NA
V gene: TRBV6-1
CDR3 protein: ASSEGRQTRWF

D gene: NA
V gene: TRBV30
CDR3 protein: AWRSSRQETQY

D gene: TRBD2
V gene: TRBV2
CDR3 protein: ASSRLAGYNEQF

D gene: TRBD2
V gene: TRBV7-8
CDR3 protein: ASSSSGTSGRPNSYNEQF

D gene: NA
V gene: TRBV21-1
CDR3 protein: ASSNEPDSPLAYEQY

D gene: NA
V gene: TRBV7-2
CDR3 protein: ASSGGGVLYGEQY

D gene: TRBD1
V gene: TRBV27
CDR3 protein: ASRRTGGSYNEQF

D gene: TRBD2
V gene: TRBV4-3
CDR3 protein: ASSPRPQRGGNEQF

D gene: TRBD2
V gene: TRBV20-1
CDR3 protein: SARPSGSGNEQF

D gene: NA
V gene: TRBV10-3
CDR3 protein: AIRVGGGDNEQF

D gene: NA
V gene: TRBV7-2
CDR3 protein: ASSLAYSLYGYT

D gene: NA
V gene: TRBV18
CDR3 protein: ASSPRVEITDTQY

D gene: NA
V gene: TRBV7-7
CDR3 protein: ASSTGRNNEQF

D gene: NA
V gene: TRBV5-1
CDR3 protein: ASRPRTATSTEQY

D gene: TRBD1
V gene: TRBV6-1
CDR3 protein: ASSDGTVYNSPLH

D gene: NA
V gene: TRBV6-2/TRBV6-3
CDR3 protein: ASSRQGSEGPQH